Each of the 22 T cell receptor beta chains below was sequenced from the same sample in a study of blood T cell repertoires in COVID-19. Sequencing used immunoSEQ multiplex PCR; TCRdb keeps in-frame clones, though not all of them. Among some 240,000 clones, around 84% were seen once, and the ten largest hold around 1.5%. Sequencing used peripheral blood. The receptors were gathered from a woman aged 40-49 years who had recovered from COVID-19.

Of note for this clone: Other DNA sequences in the same sample also yield this CDR3. The genes are TRBV28 and TRBJ2-7; 9 nucleotides agree with TRBD1. Germline V CDR1 and CDR2: MDHEN, SYDVKM. This CDR3 has 13 amino acids. The V and J ends lost 4 bases and 4 bases, in that order; junction bases with no gene match: 2. CDR3 in amino acids: CASSSGQGYEQYF. DNA of the CDR3: TGTGCCAGCAGTTCGGGACAGGGTTACGAGCAGTACTTC.

This chain connects TRBV28 to TRBJ2-1; 7 nucleotides match TRBD2. Germline V gene lookup returns CDR1 MDHEN and CDR2 SYDVKM. The CDR3 is 13 amino acids. Losses at the gene ends were 10 bases for V and 3 bases for J; bases not matched to a gene: 6. In DNA, the CDR3 is TGTGCCATTATCGGGGGGAACTACAATGAGCAGTTCTTC. This codes for CAIIGGNYNEQFF.

The rearrangement uses TRBV6-5 and TRBJ2-7; D gene ambiguous. Trimming took off 0 bases at V and 0 bases at J, with 9 bases between the two ends. The CDR3 sequence is 15 residues long. Germline V gene sequence: CDR1 MNHEY, CDR2 SVGAGI. CDR3 in DNA: TGTGCCAGCAGTTACTCTTTGTACAGCTCCTACGAGCAGTACTTC. Translation: CASSYSLYSSYEQYF.

A single count supports this clone. J is TRBJ2-7 and V is TRBV2, with 9 bases that match TRBD1. The CDR3 totals 14 residues. Germline V gives CDR1 SNHLY, CDR2 FYNNEI. Trimming removed 8 bases from V and 4 bases from J; junction bases left unmatched: 9. Here the CDR3 DNA reads TGTGCCAGCCGACCCGGGACAGGGATTTACGAGCAGTACTTC. Its translation: CASRPGTGIYEQYF. Variable domain in full (rest from reference TRBV2 and TRBJ2-7): EPEVTQTPSHQVTQMGQEVILRCVPISNHLYFYWYRQILGQKVEFLVSFYNNEISEKSEIFDDQFSVERPDGSNFTLKIRSTKLEDSAMYFCASRPGTGIYEQYFGPGTRLTVT.

This clone appeared once. The chain recombines TRBV5-1 with TRBJ1-2; weak D call: TRBD1 (6 bases). The V gene lost 0 bases and the J gene lost 6 bases, with 15 bases spanning the gap. The germline CDR1 and CDR2 sequences are SGHRS and YFSETQ. This CDR3 contains 15 residues. CDR3 residues: CASSLDGRGFDGYTF. The DNA of the CDR3 is TGCGCCAGCAGCTTGGACGGCAGGGGTTTCGATGGCTACACCTTC. The variable domain in full, completed from reference TRBV5-1 and TRBJ1-2, reads KAGVTQTPRYLIKTRGQQVTLSCSPISGHRSVSWYQQTPGQGLQFLFEYFSETQRNKGNFPGRFSGRQFSNSRSEMNVSTLELGDSALYLCASSLDGRGFDGYTFGSGTRLTVV.

V gene TRBV4-1 combines with J gene TRBJ2-7; 7 bases fit TRBD1. J lost 2 bases, V lost 3 bases, and 4 bases had no gene match. Germline V gene sequence: CDR1 MGHRA, CDR2 YSYEKL. This CDR3 is 14 amino acids long. For the CDR3, the DNA is TGCGCCAGCAGCCAGTTAGGGGGCACCTACGAGCAGTACTTC. It specifies CASSQLGGTYEQYF.

This clone has more than one count but fewer than ten. This chain uses TRBV7-2 with TRBJ2-7; possibly TRBD2 for D (6 bases). The CDR3 has 14 amino acids. V was cut by 5 bases and J by 3 bases, with 14 bases left in between. Germline-derived CDR1 and CDR2 are SGHTA and FQGNSA. The chain's CDR3 is CASSDGGGIYEQYF. Written as DNA, the CDR3 is TGTGCCAGCAGCGACGGGGGAGGAATCTACGAGCAGTACTTC.

This clone was counted between two and nine times. V and J are TRBV6-2 or TRBV6-3 and TRBJ1-5; D is uncertain. This CDR3 spans 12 amino acids. From germline, CDR1 is MNHEY and CDR2 SVGEGT. V was cut by 1 base and J by 9 bases, with 7 bases left in between. The CDR3 DNA follows: TGTGCCAGCAGTTACTTCGGGAGGCCCCAGCATTTT. It encodes CASSYFGRPQHF.

The rearrangement joins TRBV10-3 to TRBJ1-2; the D gene is possibly TRBD1 (5 bases). Trimming left V 6 bases short and J 6 bases short, with 17 bases between. Germline V gene data show CDR1 as ENHRY and CDR2 as SYGVKD. The CDR3 sequence is 14 residues long. The CDR3 sequence: CAIRDSGGENGYTF. The CDR3 DNA follows: TGTGCCATCAGGGACTCTGGGGGGGAGAATGGCTACACCTTC.

Here the CDR3 reads CASSFWTVTDTQYF. The CDR3 DNA is TGTGCCAGCAGCTTTTGGACAGTGACAGATACGCAGTATTTT. V gene TRBV5-6 combines with J gene TRBJ2-3, with D possibly being TRBD1 (6 bases). Germline V gene data show CDR1 as SGHDT and CDR2 as YYEEEE. CDR3 length equals 14 residues. V was cut by 2 bases and J by 3 bases, with 10 bases left in between.

The chain recombines TRBV2 with TRBJ2-3; 8 nucleotides align to TRBD2. V dropped 7 bases and J dropped 6; count of bases not matched to a gene: 15. The length of the CDR3 is 16 residues. The germline V gene encodes CDR1 SNHLY and CDR2 FYNNEI. This chain's CDR3 is CASTKPKLAEMDTQYF. The CDR3 nucleotides are TGTGCCAGCACCAAACCAAAACTAGCGGAGATGGATACGCAGTATTTT.

This sequence joins TRBV7-6 and TRBJ2-2, with 7 bases matching TRBD1. CDR1 SGHVS and CDR2 FNYEAQ come from the germline V gene. The CDR3 is 16 residues long. With V trimmed by 1 base and J by 4 bases, 6 bases remained unmatched. CDR3 sequence reads: CASSLERQGTTGELFF. The CDR3 coding sequence is TGTGCCAGCAGCTTAGAGCGACAGGGAACCACCGGGGAGCTGTTTTTT.

A single count supports this clone. The rearrangement joins TRBV19 to TRBJ2-3, with TRBD2 as a possible D gene (6 bases). This CDR3 has 13 amino acids. Trimming cost V 3 bases and J 5 bases, with 9 bases left between them. Germline-derived CDR1 and CDR2 are LNHDA and SQIVND (reference sequence). In DNA, the CDR3 is TGTGCCAGTAGTATTGCGGGGAGAGATACGCAGTATTTT. Protein sequence: CASSIAGRDTQYF.

The V call is TRBV6-7, the J call TRBJ1-1; D is unclear. TRBV6-7 is an ORF for which the function is uncertain. The V end lost 2 bases, the J end lost 5 bases, and 12 bases lay between the germline ends. The CDR3 has 14 residues. This chain's CDR3 is CASSYDQASTEAFF. The CDR3 nucleotides are TGTGCCAGCAGTTACGATCAGGCCAGTACTGAAGCTTTCTTT.

This chain uses TRBV5-1 with TRBJ1-6; a possible D gene is TRBD1 (5 bases). Trimming left V 0 bases short and J 8 bases short, with 15 bases between. Germline values: CDR1 SGHRS, CDR2 YFSETQ. The CDR3 spans 16 residues. Here the CDR3 reads CASSLAVGTEDSPLHF. In nucleotides, the CDR3 is TGCGCCAGCAGCTTGGCCGTGGGGACTGAAGATTCACCCCTCCACTTT.

The chain uses TRBV19 and TRBJ1-2; tentatively, D is TRBD1 (6 bases). The germline V and J ends were trimmed by 7 bases and 6 bases, with 18 bases remaining between them. The CDR3 consists of 14 residues. CDR1 and CDR2 (germline): LNHDA, SQIVND (reference sequence). CDR3 DNA sequence: TGTGCCAGTATAAAGGGACACCTTCAGGATGGCTACACCTTC. It encodes CASIKGHLQDGYTF.

The chain joins TRBV28 to TRBJ2-3; possible D gene TRBD1, 5 bases. The germline V gene has CDR1 MDHEN and CDR2 SYDVKM. There are 15 residues in the CDR3. V dropped 6 bases and J dropped 3 bases, with 16 bases sitting between them. Here the CDR3 reads CASRPLQGFTDTQYF. The CDR3 DNA is TGTGCCAGCAGGCCATTGCAGGGTTTTACAGATACGCAGTATTTT.

The V call is TRBV6-5, the J call TRBJ1-1; no clear D. CDR3 length: 12 amino acids. Germline values: CDR1 MNHEY, CDR2 SVGAGI. V lost 5 bases to trimming and J lost 5 bases, with 9 bases between them. The CDR3 DNA follows: TGTGCCAGCAGTCCCCCCGGGACTGAAGCTTTCTTT. This codes for CASSPPGTEAFF.

This sequence joins TRBV10-2 and TRBJ2-3; TRBD2 matches 8 bases. The ends lost 8 bases at V and 4 bases at J; junction bases unmatched: 11. CDR3 length: 15 residues. Germline CDR1 reads WSHSY; CDR2 reads SAAADI. The CDR3 nucleotides read TGCGCCAGCTCTAACGGGGGGGCTAGCTCAGATACGCAGTATTTT. This codes for CASSNGGASSDTQYF.

This chain connects TRBV10-3 to TRBJ1-1, with TRBD1 identical over 7 bases. CDR3 size: 14 residues. Trimming removed 9 bases from V and 11 bases from J; junction bases left unmatched: 18. CDR1 is ENHRY, CDR2 SYGVKD, per germline. The CDR3 DNA sequence: TGTGCCATTTCCCGGGACAGCCTCTTTTTGGGTGCTTTCTTT. It codes for CAISRDSLFLGAFF.

The chain combines TRBV6-5 with TRBJ2-7; D gene uncertain. CDR3 length: 14 residues. CDR1 is MNHEY and CDR2 is SVGAGI in the germline V gene. Trimming removed 4 bases from V and 2 bases from J, with 12 bases in between. The CDR3 protein is CASSFRVDAYEQYF. In DNA form, the CDR3 reads TGTGCCAGCAGTTTTCGGGTAGATGCCTACGAGCAGTACTTC.

This rearrangement joins TRBV18 to TRBJ2-1; TRBD2 aligns across 9 bases. CDR3 length equals 18 residues. Trimming at V came to 0 bases and at J to 9 bases, leaving 15 bases not matched to a gene. Germline loops: CDR1 KGHSH, CDR2 LQKENI. Here the CDR3 reads CASSPPAAGAGGLGEQFF. CDR3 DNA sequence: TGTGCCAGCTCACCACCGGCCGCGGGAGCGGGGGGCCTTGGTGAGCAGTTCTTC.